This T cell receptor (beta chain) emerged from a study of cytomegalovirus exposure and HLA in healthy donors. Across the study: Within the Caucasian-associated ancestry cluster were roughly 79% of the approximately 370 genotyped donors.

The PCR contained 60 Vbeta and 13 Jbeta primers. Sequenced by immunoSEQ multiplex PCR; TCRdb stores in-frame clones only, minus some. Here the sample spans roughly 200,000 clones, over 60% being singletons. Of note for this clone: The antigen is not known.

Study observations and caveats: CMV serostatus was the only immune exposure information that was available. A later analysis associated 15,000 to 20,000 TCR beta sequences with HLA alleles at a 0.05 false discovery rate. Reportedly, TCR beta sequences accurately predicted HLA-A and HLA-B alleles in most subjects.

Germline V gene lookup returns CDR1 SGHTA and CDR2 FQGTGA. CDR3 length equals 17 residues. V dropped 2 bases and J dropped 1; count of bases not matched to a gene: 6. The chain links TRBV7-3 to TRBJ2-1; 9 bases agree with TRBD1. This TCR came from a woman between 25 and 40 years old in good health and CMV-seropositive. Sequencing input: PBMCs. In DNA, the CDR3 is TGTGCCAGCAGCTTACTCCCGGGACAGGGTTCCTACAATGAGCAGTTCTTC. It is translated as CASSLLPGQGSYNEQFF.